This T cell receptor (beta chain) stems from a study of blood T cell repertoires in COVID-19. As for the study in general: The samples span acute and convalescent COVID-19 from the United States, Italy and Spain.

Methods used by the authors: Reference gene primer amplification yielded estimated nucleated cell counts. Only in-frame clones appear in the TCRdb table, and some are missing; sequencing was by immunoSEQ multiplex PCR. V and J calls and clone size come straight from that table; D and trimming were deduced from the DNA. The top ten clones hold 0.55% to 0.8% of a sample with 150,000 to 200,000 clones, 90% of them seen once. Germline CDR1 is SGHTA and CDR2 is FQGNSA. The CDR3 is made up of 15 amino acids. V shed 1 base and J 7 bases; nucleotides not matched to a gene: 4. The chain carries TRBV7-2 and TRBJ1-5, with TRBD1 matching over 10 bases. The receptor's source is a man between 50 and 59 years old with acute or convalescent COVID-19. Sequenced: peripheral blood. The CDR3 is CASSLEGQGLQPQHF. The CDR3, as DNA: TGTGCCAGCAGCTTAGAGGGACAGGGGCTCCAGCCCCAGCATTTT.